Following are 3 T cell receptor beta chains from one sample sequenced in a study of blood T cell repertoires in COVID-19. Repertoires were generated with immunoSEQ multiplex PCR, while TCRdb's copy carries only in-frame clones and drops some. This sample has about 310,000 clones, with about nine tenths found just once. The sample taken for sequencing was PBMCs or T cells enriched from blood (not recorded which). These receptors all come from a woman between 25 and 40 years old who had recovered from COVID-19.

The CDR3 loop reads CASSLGHPGELFF. CDR3 nucleotides: TGTGCCAGCAGCTTGGGACACCCCGGGGAGCTGTTTTTT. The V gene is TRBV9, the J gene TRBJ2-2; weak D call: TRBD1 (6 bases). The CDR3 has 13 residues. Germline V gives CDR1 SGDLS, CDR2 YYNGEE. Trimming took off 4 bases at V and 6 bases at J, with 10 bases between the two ends.

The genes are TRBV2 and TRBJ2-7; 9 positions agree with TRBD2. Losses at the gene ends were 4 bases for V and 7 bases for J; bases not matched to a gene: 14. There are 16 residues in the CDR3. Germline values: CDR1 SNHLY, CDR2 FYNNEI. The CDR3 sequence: CASSGLAGIPRGEQYF. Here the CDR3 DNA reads TGTGCCAGCAGTGGGCTAGCGGGAATTCCTCGTGGGGAGCAGTACTTC.

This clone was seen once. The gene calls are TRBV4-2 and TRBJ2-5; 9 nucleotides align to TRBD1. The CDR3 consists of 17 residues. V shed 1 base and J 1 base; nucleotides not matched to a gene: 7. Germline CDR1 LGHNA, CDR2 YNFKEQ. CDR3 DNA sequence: TGTGCCAGCAGCCAAGTTAAGGGACAGGGTTTCCAAGAGACCCAGTACTTC. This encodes CASSQVKGQGFQETQYF.